This record concerns one TCR beta chain sequence. Its antigen target is currently unknown. No much larger clone is present one base from it, and per-base qualities are unavailable. The trial excluded patients who had a history of autoimmune disease or who were on systemic immunosuppression. Peripheral blood for TCR sequencing was collected from all dose cohorts at baseline, on cycle 4 day 1, and on cycle 7 day 1. The samples were drawn from a first-in-human, open-label, multicenter phase I dose-escalation trial of ivuxolimab. Adults with locally advanced or metastatic melanoma, renal cell, hepatocellular, or head and neck squamous cell carcinoma were enrolled in the trial. Before TCR sequencing, CD4+ T cells and CD8+ T cells were sorted from peripheral blood as separate populations. This entry is derived from a study of OX40 agonist ivuxolimab in advanced cancers. In the study overall: Ivuxolimab was a fully human IgG2 agonistic monoclonal antibody targeting the costimulatory receptor OX40 (CD134). The paper reports the monotherapy dose-escalation portion (N of about 50 patients) of the phase I ivuxolimab trial. In the dose-escalation cohort, 70% to 90% of patients were male, and the mean age was 60 years with a range of roughly 20 to 85. Patients were allowed to have had prior anti-PD-1, anti-PD-L1 or anti-CTLA-4 therapy, and 30% to 40% of the dose-escalation patients had previously received checkpoint inhibitors. Peripheral TCRbeta sequencing was intended to test whether TCR sequence diversity was altered and clonal T-cell expansion was caused by ivuxolimab. Partial responses occurred in three dose-escalation patients, of whom one had hepatocellular carcinoma and two had cutaneous melanoma. Of the approximately 53 patients in dose escalation, around 19 had hepatocellular carcinoma, around 15 had melanoma, 9 had renal cell carcinoma and 9 had head and neck cancer. Intravenous ivuxolimab was administered to patients every 2 weeks at six dose levels: 0.01, 0.1, 0.3, 1.5, 3 and 10 mg/kg.

Points the paper makes about the study in general: Antigen specificity was not determined for the clonally expanded peripheral T cells. At doses of 0.1 to 3.0 mg/kg, clonal expansion of both CD4+ and CD8+ T cells in blood was seen between baseline and week 6. Low levels of normalized T-cell clonal expansion were also seen in some nonresponding patients. On average, CD8+ T cells showed more expanded clones than CD4+ T cells after ivuxolimab. In the 0.1-3.0 mg/kg groups, partial responders had among the lowest normalized peripheral clonal expansion, particularly in CD8+ T cells.

A distance of 11 bases separates the germline ends of V and J, which lose 7 bases and 0 bases respectively. The CDR3 measures 14 amino acids from cysteine to phenylalanine. The entry retains the CDR3 DNA only, 42 bases that are in frame from base 1. CDR1 and CDR2 are drawn from the germline V gene: LGHNT, FRNRAP. Genomic DNA was isolated from the sorted cells so that the TCRbeta CDR3 region could be sequenced. The immunoSEQ Assay was used to sequence the TCRbeta CDR3 regions. TCRdb took over this immuneACCESS table, retaining in-frame rearrangements with V and J assigned. Such tables are incomplete; in checked studies, under half of the missing clones stem from an unresolved V gene, and the remainder is unexplained. The sample table lists fewer than 90,000 clones, 88% of them with a count of one. Jointly, the top ten make up 0.75% to 0.95% of the sample.

This material consisted of CD4+ or CD8+ T cells sorted from blood, taken in a trial of the OX40 agonist ivuxolimab. The receptor was derived from an adult with an advanced solid tumor such as melanoma, head and neck, liver or kidney cancer. Recombination connected TRBV12-5 to TRBJ2-3, with no D gene named confidently. The CDR3 is CASALATSTDTQYF. The sequenced DNA is TGTGCTAGTGCGCTGGCAACTAGCACAGATACGCAGTATTTT.